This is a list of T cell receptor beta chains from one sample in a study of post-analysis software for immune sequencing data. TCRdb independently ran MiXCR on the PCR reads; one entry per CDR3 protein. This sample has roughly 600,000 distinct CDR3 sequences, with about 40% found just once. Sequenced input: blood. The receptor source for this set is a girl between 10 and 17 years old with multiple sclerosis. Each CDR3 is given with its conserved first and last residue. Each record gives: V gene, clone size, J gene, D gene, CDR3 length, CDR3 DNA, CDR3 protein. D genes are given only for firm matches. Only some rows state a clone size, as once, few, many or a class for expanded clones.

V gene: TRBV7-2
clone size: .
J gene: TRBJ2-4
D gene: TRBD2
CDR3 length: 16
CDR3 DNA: TGTGCCAGCAGCTTCGGCGGGGGGCCAAGAGGGGACATTCAGTACTTC
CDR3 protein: CASSFGGGPRGDIQYF

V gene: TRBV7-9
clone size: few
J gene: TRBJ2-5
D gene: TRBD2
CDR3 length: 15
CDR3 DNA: TGTGTCAGCAGCTTGGGAGCGGGAGGGCAAGAGACCCAGTACTTC
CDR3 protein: CVSSLGAGGQETQYF

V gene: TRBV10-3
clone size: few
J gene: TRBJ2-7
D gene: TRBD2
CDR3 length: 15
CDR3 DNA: TGTGCCATCAGTGAGAGCGGGACCCCGACCTACGAGCAGTACTTC
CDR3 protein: CAISESGTPTYEQYF

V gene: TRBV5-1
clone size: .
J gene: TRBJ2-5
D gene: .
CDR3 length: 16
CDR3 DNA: TGCGCCAGCAGCTTCGAACAGGCCATGCCTCGGGAGACCCAGTACTTC
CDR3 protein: CASSFEQAMPRETQYF

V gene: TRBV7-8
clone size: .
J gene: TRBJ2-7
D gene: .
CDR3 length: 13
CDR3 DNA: TGTGCCAGCAGCCTCAGACCTAACTACGAGCAGTACTTC
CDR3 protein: CASSLRPNYEQYF

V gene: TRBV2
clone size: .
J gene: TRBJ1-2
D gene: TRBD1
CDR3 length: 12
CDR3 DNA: TGTGCCACCTCTCCAGGGGGCTATGGCTACACCTTC
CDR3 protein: CATSPGGYGYTF

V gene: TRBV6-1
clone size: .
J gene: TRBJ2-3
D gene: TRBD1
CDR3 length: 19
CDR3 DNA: TGTGCCAGCAGCACCCTCCTGGGGGGACAGGGGCTACGCACAGATACGCAGTATTTT
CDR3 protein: CASSTLLGGQGLRTDTQYF

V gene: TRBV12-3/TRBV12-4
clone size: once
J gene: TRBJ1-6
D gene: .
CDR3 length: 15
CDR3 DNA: TGTGCCAGCAGCCCGGGACGGGGGGGCCAAGGGCCCCTCCACTTT
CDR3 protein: CASSPGRGGQGPLHF

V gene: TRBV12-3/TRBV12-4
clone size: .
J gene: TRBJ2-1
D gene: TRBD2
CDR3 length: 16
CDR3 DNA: TGTGCCAGCAGTCTAATAAGCGGGAGGGTTTTCAATGAGCAGTTCTTC
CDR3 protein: CASSLISGRVFNEQFF

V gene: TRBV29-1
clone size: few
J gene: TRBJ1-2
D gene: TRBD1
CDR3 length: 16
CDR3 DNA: TGCAGCGTTGAGGTATACGGGGGACAGGCACCCTATGGCTACACCTTC
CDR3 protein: CSVEVYGGQAPYGYTF

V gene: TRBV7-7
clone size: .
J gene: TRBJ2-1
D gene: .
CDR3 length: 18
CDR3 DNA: TGTGCTAGCAGCTTAAGGGAAGTCGGGCAGGGAAGATACAATGAGCAGTTCTTC
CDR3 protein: CASSLREVGQGRYNEQFF